Following are 13 T cell receptor beta chains from one sample sequenced in a study of STAT5B mutations in CD4+ large granular lymphocyte leukemia. Using immunoSEQ multiplex PCR, the repertoire was profiled, and TCRdb retains in-frame clones only, with some absent. The sample yields some 41,000 clones, roughly 76% seen once. The sequencing sample was made of CD4+ T cells from blood buffy coats. The receptor source for this set is a human donor in good health.

This chain links TRBV7-9 with TRBJ2-5; D might be TRBD2 (6 bases). TRBJ2-7 explains the end of the DNA better; the J call may be wrong. This CDR3 comprises 19 residues. The germline V gene has CDR1 SEHNR and CDR2 FQNEAQ (reference sequence). CDR3 in amino acids: CASSLALPSGRGFTYEQYF. In DNA, the CDR3 is TGTGCCAGCAGCTTAGCCCTTCCGAGCGGGCGGGGCTTTACCTACGAGCAGTACTTC.

The chain has TRBV10-3 and TRBJ1-1, with D possibly matching TRBD1 (5 bases). This CDR3 region has 12 residues. Per the germline V gene, CDR1 is ENHRY and CDR2 is SYGVKD. V was clipped by 6 bases and J by 6 bases, with 11 bases between them. CDR3 sequence (DNA): TGTGCCATCAGCGCAGGGACCCCTGAAGCTTTCTTT. This gives the protein CAISAGTPEAFF.

This sequence joins TRBV6-6 and TRBJ1-3; D perhaps matches TRBD1 (6 bases). There are 16 residues in the CDR3. Trimming pared 3 bases from V and 4 bases from J, leaving 16 bases between. Per germline, CDR1 MNHNY and CDR2 SVGAGI (reference sequence). This CDR3 is CASSYSLAGVGNTIYF. The CDR3 DNA is TGTGCCAGCAGTTATTCGCTGGCAGGGGTAGGAAACACCATATATTTT.

The rearrangement links TRBV6-5 to TRBJ2-2; either TRBD1 or TRBD2 may supply D (5 bases each). Deletions cut 8 bases from V and 3 bases from J, with 13 bases between. The CDR3 loop spans 14 amino acids. Germline CDR1 is MNHEY and CDR2 is SVGAGI. This CDR3 reads CASGPGADTGELFF. The CDR3 DNA reads as TGTGCCAGCGGCCCCGGGGCAGACACCGGGGAGCTGTTTTTT.

The rearrangement links TRBV6-1 to TRBJ2-1; either TRBD1 or TRBD2 may supply D (5 bases each). Germline V CDR1 and CDR2: MNHNS, SASEGT. V lost 1 base and J 3 bases, leaving 10 bases between the germline ends. The CDR3 covers 15 residues. CDR3: CASSEGGNNYNEQFF. The CDR3 coding sequence is TGTGCCAGCAGTGAAGGGGGGAATAACTACAATGAGCAGTTCTTC.

The V call is TRBV5-8, the J call TRBJ1-2, with 7 nucleotides matching TRBD1. V was clipped by 0 bases and J by 2 bases; unmatched bases: 4. CDR1 is SGHTS and CDR2 is YDEGEE in the germline V gene. CDR3 size: 15 residues. CDR3 amino acids: CASSLAGQTNYGYTF. CDR3 DNA sequence: TGTGCCAGCAGCTTGGCGGGACAGACGAACTATGGCTACACCTTC.

This chain uses TRBV27 with TRBJ2-3; 9 bases align to TRBD2. This CDR3 region has 15 residues. V lost 6 bases and J lost 0; bases outside the gene matches: 4. Germline CDR1 MNHEY, CDR2 SMNVEV (reference sequence). The CDR3 here is CASRIAGASTDTQYF. The DNA for the CDR3 is TGTGCCAGCAGAATAGCGGGAGCTAGCACAGATACGCAGTATTTT.

The genes are TRBV18 and TRBJ2-7; 7 bases are shared with TRBD1. Per germline, CDR1 KGHSH and CDR2 LQKENI. This CDR3 is built from 15 residues. Germline trimming cut 3 bases from V and 2 bases from J; bases unmatched to any gene: 7. The CDR3 DNA reads TGTGCCAGCTCACCGGGACAGACACATCCCTACGAGCAGTACTTC. Protein: CASSPGQTHPYEQYF.

CDR3 nucleotide sequence: TGTGCCTCGACTCCTTCGATCTGGACAGGCGATTTCAACTATGGCTACACCTTC. It encodes CASTPSIWTGDFNYGYTF. This chain links TRBV30 with TRBJ1-2, with 7 bases identical to TRBD1. The CDR3 is 18 amino acids. In germline, CDR1 is GTSNPN, CDR2 SVGIG (reference sequence). V dropped 7 bases and J dropped 2; count of bases not matched to a gene: 22.

V usage is TRBV5-4 and J usage is TRBJ1-1, with 7 bases matching TRBD1. The CDR3 consists of 17 residues. CDR1 and CDR2 from the germline V gene are SGHNT and YYREEE (reference sequence). V dropped 0 bases and J dropped 1; count of bases not matched to a gene: 9. CDR3: CASSLGRGGGKNTEAFF. Here the CDR3 DNA reads TGTGCCAGCAGCTTGGGGAGAGGGGGCGGGAAGAACACTGAAGCTTTCTTT. Full variable domain (remainder filled in from reference TRBV5-4 and TRBJ1-1): ETGVTQSPTHLIKTRGQQVTLRCSSQSGHNTVSWYQQALGQGPQFIFQYYREEENGRGNFPPRFSGLQFPNYSSELNVNALELDDSALYLCASSLGRGGGKNTEAFFGQGTRLTVV.

The chain uses TRBV7-3 and TRBJ1-1, with D perhaps matching TRBD1 (5 bases). Germline assignment: CDR1 SGHTA and CDR2 FQGTGA. The CDR3 consists of 13 residues. Trimming removed 5 bases at V and 3 bases at J, with 10 bases between. The CDR3 sequence: CASSLDIYTEAFF. The CDR3 region has the DNA TGTGCCAGCAGCCTGGACATTTACACTGAAGCTTTCTTT.

This chain joins TRBV19 and TRBJ2-2; 8 bases line up with TRBD2. Germline V lookup: CDR1 LNHDA, CDR2 SQIVND (reference sequence). J lost 5 bases, V lost 3 bases, and 5 bases had no gene match. The CDR3 loop spans 15 amino acids. Here the CDR3 DNA reads TGTGCCAGTAGTATGAGCGGGAGTGTAACCGGGGAGCTGTTTTTT. It encodes CASSMSGSVTGELFF.

The chain carries TRBV27 and TRBJ2-5, with 9 bases that match TRBD2. With 4 bases clipped from V and 2 bases from J, the junction kept 8 bases outside the gene matches. The CDR3 extends over 16 amino acids. The germline V gene encodes CDR1 MNHEY and CDR2 SMNVEV (reference sequence). The DNA for the CDR3 is TGTGCCAGCAGTTCTTCCCCACTAGCGGGTCAAGAGACCCAGTACTTC. Protein: CASSSSPLAGQETQYF.